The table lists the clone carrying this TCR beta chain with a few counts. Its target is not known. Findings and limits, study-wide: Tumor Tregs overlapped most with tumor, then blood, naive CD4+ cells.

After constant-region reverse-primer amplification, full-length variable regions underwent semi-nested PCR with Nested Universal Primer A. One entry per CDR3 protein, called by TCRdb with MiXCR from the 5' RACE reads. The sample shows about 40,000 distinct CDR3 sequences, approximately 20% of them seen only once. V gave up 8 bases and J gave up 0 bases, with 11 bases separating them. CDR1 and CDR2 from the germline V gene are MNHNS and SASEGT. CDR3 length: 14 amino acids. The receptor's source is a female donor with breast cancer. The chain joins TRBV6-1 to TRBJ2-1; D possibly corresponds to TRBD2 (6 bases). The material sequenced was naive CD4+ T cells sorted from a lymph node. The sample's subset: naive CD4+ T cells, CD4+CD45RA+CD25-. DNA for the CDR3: TGTGCCAGCCTCATGGGAGGCTCCTACAATGAGCAGTTCTTC. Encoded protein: CASLMGGSYNEQFF.